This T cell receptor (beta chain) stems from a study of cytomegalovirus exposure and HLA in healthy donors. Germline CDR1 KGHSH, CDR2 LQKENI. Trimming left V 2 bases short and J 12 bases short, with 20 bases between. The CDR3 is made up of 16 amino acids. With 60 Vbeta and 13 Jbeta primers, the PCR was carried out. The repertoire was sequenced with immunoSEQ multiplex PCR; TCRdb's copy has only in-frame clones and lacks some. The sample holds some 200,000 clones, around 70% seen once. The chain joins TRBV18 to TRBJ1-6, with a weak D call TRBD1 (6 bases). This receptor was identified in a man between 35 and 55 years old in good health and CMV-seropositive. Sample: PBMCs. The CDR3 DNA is TGTGCCAGCTCACCAAGGCGACAGGACAACGTTGGACCCCTCCACTTT. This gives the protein CASSPRRQDNVGPLHF.